These 25 T cell receptor beta chains came from one sample sequenced in a study of T cells after yellow fever vaccination. MiXCR was run by TCRdb on the 5' RACE reads, yielding one entry per CDR3 protein. This sample yields approximately 510,000 distinct CDR3 sequences, of which 21% are seen a single time; about a sixth belongs to the top ten. The sample consisted of PBMCs, taken approximately 22 days after the first yellow fever vaccination. Source of these receptors: a man in his late teens or twenties who received the YFV17D yellow fever vaccine.

This clonotype has just a few counts. The chain joins TRBV4-3 to TRBJ1-1; D remains unclear. CDR1 and CDR2 (germline): LGHNA, YSLEER. The CDR3 covers 14 residues. Trimming took 0 bases from V and 1 from J, leaving 6 bases between them. The CDR3 bases are TGCGCCAGCAGCCAAGAGGGCAGGAACACTGAAGCTTTCTTT. Its translation: CASSQEGRNTEAFF.

This chain joins TRBV7-2 and TRBJ2-5, with D possibly being TRBD1 or TRBD2 (5 bases each). CDR1 SGHTA and CDR2 FQGNSA come from the germline V gene. CDR3 length: 14 residues. V was trimmed by 5 bases and J by 4 bases, leaving 14 bases between them. This CDR3 reads CASSKARAGETQYF. CDR3 coding DNA: TGTGCCAGCAGCAAAGCCAGGGCGGGAGAGACCCAGTACTTC.

This clonotype was counted a few times. The genes are TRBV12-3 or TRBV12-4 and TRBJ2-3; 9 bases are shared with TRBD2. J gave up 4 bases and V 7 bases, and 12 bases lay outside the gene matches. The CDR3 length is 16 residues. The CDR3 reads CASTGRGGQGPDTQYF. CDR3 DNA sequence: TGTGCCAGCACCGGGCGGGGGGGCCAGGGCCCAGATACGCAGTATTTT.

CDR3 in amino acids: CASSEDVGMNTEAFF. The DNA of the CDR3 is TGTGCCAGCAGTGAAGATGTGGGCATGAACACTGAAGCTTTCTTT. This rearrangement joins TRBV2 to TRBJ1-1; D remains unclear. Germline V gives CDR1 SNHLY, CDR2 FYNNEI. This CDR3 contains 15 residues. Trimming removed 1 base at V and 0 bases at J, with 9 bases between.

This clonotype was detected many times. The chain joins TRBV7-2 to TRBJ1-2; 7 bases are shared with TRBD1. CDR1 SGHTA and CDR2 FQGNSA come from the germline V gene. This CDR3 has 16 amino acids. V gave up 7 bases and J gave up 2 bases; unmatched junction bases: 13. CDR3 sequence: CASTSDRVGSNYGYTF. CDR3 bases: TGTGCCAGCACCTCAGACAGGGTGGGATCGAACTATGGCTACACCTTC.

This clonotype was detected only a few times. The chain uses TRBV9 and TRBJ1-5; D remains ambiguous. Germline CDR1 and CDR2: SGDLS and YYNGEE. The V end was cut by 0 bases, the J end by 10 bases, with 17 bases between. The CDR3 contains 15 residues. In DNA, the CDR3 is TGTGCCAGCAGCGTAGACGGACTGGCGAAGAATCCCCAGCATTTT. Protein sequence: CASSVDGLAKNPQHF.

This rearrangement joins TRBV13 to TRBJ1-1; tentatively, D is TRBD1 (5 bases). The CDR3 extends over 16 amino acids. CDR1 PRHDT and CDR2 FYEKMQ come from the germline V gene (reference sequence). Trimming pared 4 bases from V and 1 base from J, leaving 16 bases between. CDR3 in DNA: TGTGCCAGCAGCTCTCTTGGGGGGGTCTCGAACACTGAAGCTTTCTTT. It is translated as CASSSLGGVSNTEAFF.

This clonotype appeared a few times. The chain links TRBV6-5 to TRBJ1-4; the D gene is possibly TRBD1 (5 bases). This CDR3 region has 13 residues. V was clipped by 5 bases and J by 15 bases, with 19 bases between them. The germline V gene has CDR1 MNHEY and CDR2 SVGAGI. The CDR3 DNA reads as TGTGCCAGCAGTCAAACGGGGGAGGGTGAAGTGTTTTTT. Its translation is CASSQTGEGEVFF.

This clonotype was observed a few times. V usage is TRBV24-1 and J usage is TRBJ2-3; no firm D call. There are 11 residues in the CDR3. Germline V lookup: CDR1 KGHDR, CDR2 SFDVKD. Trimming cost V 9 bases and J 4 bases, with 7 bases left between them. This CDR3 reads CATAAADTQYF. CDR3 DNA sequence: TGTGCCACCGCGGCGGCAGATACGCAGTATTTT.

This clonotype came up a few times. The chain combines TRBV9 with TRBJ1-4; the D gene is possibly TRBD1 (5 bases). Trimming stripped 5 bases from V and 6 bases from J, with 14 bases between. CDR3 length: 14 residues. Per germline, CDR1 SGDLS and CDR2 YYNGEE. CDR3 sequence: CASSAGRGDEKLFF. The DNA for the CDR3 is TGTGCCAGCAGTGCGGGACGGGGTGATGAAAAACTGTTTTTT.

This clonotype was seen a few times. V is TRBV7-8 and J is TRBJ2-1; 14 positions agree with TRBD2. CDR1 and CDR2 from the germline V gene are SGHVS and FQNEAQ. The CDR3 has 16 residues. V shed 4 bases and J 7 bases; nucleotides not matched to a gene: 6. In nucleotides, the CDR3 is TGTGCCAGCAGCTCAGGGACTAGCGGGGGAACAAATGAGCAGTTCTTC. Protein sequence: CASSSGTSGGTNEQFF.

The gene calls are TRBV5-1 and TRBJ1-4; the D is unclear. V gave up 4 bases and J gave up 0 bases, with 7 bases separating them. There are 14 residues in the CDR3. Germline V gene sequence: CDR1 SGHRS, CDR2 YFSETQ. The CDR3 sequence is CASSPSSTNEKLFF. Here the CDR3 DNA reads TGCGCCAGCAGCCCCAGTTCAACTAATGAAAAACTGTTTTTT.

The V gene is TRBV27, the J gene TRBJ2-7, with 8 nucleotides matching TRBD2. J was trimmed by 0 bases and V by 3 bases; bases with no gene match: 10. The germline gives CDR1 MNHEY, CDR2 SMNVEV (reference sequence). This CDR3 has 17 amino acids. The CDR3 protein is CASSLSEAGASSYEQYV. For the CDR3, the DNA is TGTGCCAGCAGTTTGTCTGAAGCGGGGGCGAGCTCCTACGAGCAGTACGTC.

V is TRBV11-2 and J is TRBJ2-7; D perhaps matches TRBD1 (6 bases). Deletions cut 1 base from V and 4 bases from J, with 11 bases between. In germline, CDR1 is SGHAT, CDR2 FQNNGV. The CDR3 has 14 residues. CDR3 sequence: CASSLGQGIYEQYV. The CDR3 coding sequence is TGTGCCAGCAGCTTAGGTCAGGGGATATACGAGCAGTACGTC.

This clonotype was detected a few times. The chain combines TRBV12-3 or TRBV12-4 with TRBJ1-5, with 9 bases fitting TRBD1. CDR3 length: 17 residues. The V gene end was trimmed by 6 bases and the J gene end by 2 bases; junction bases not matched to a gene: 11. For the CDR3, the DNA is TGTGCCAGCAGCAGCCGACAGGGGGTGTCCGGCAATCAGCCCCAGCATTTT. Amino acids: CASSSRQGVSGNQPQHF.

This clonotype came up a few times. CDR3 nucleotide sequence: TGTGCCAGCAGTTACCGTTACGGATATGAGCAGTACGTC. Translated: CASSYRYGYEQYV. The V gene is TRBV6-5, the J gene TRBJ2-7; D call uncertain. There are 13 residues in the CDR3. CDR1 is MNHEY and CDR2 is SVGAGI in the germline V gene. Trimming shortened V by 2 bases and J by 7 bases, and 12 bases separated the two germline ends.

V gene TRBV7-9 combines with J gene TRBJ2-2; D uncertain. The length of the CDR3 is 13 residues. V gave up 11 bases and J gave up 4 bases, with 14 bases separating them. Looked up from germline, CDR1 is SEHNR and CDR2 is FQNEAQ (reference sequence). CDR3 region: CAYNPRITGELFF. CDR3 sequence (DNA): TGTGCCTATAATCCGCGGATCACCGGGGAGCTGTTTTTT. Filled out from reference TRBV7-9 and TRBJ2-2, the complete variable domain reads DTGVSQNPRHKITKRGQNVTFRCDPISEHNRLYWYRQTLGQGPEFLTYFQNEAQLEKSRLLSDRFSAERPKGSFSTLEIQRTEQGDSAMYLCAYNPRITGELFFGEGSRLTVL.

This clonotype has a handful of counts. The rearrangement links TRBV5-1 to TRBJ1-1; no clear D gene. Germline lookup yields CDR1 SGHRS and CDR2 YFSETQ. Trimming took off 1 base at V and 2 bases at J, with 9 bases between the two ends. This CDR3 region has 14 residues. DNA for the CDR3: TGCGCCAGCAGCTTGTACTTATCAAACACTGAAGCTTTCTTT. The encoded protein is CASSLYLSNTEAFF.

The chain combines TRBV5-1 with TRBJ2-3, with 11 bases lining up with TRBD1. This CDR3 region has 15 residues. V was pared by 3 bases and J by 5 bases, with 5 bases of the junction left unmatched. Germline V CDR1 and CDR2: SGHRS, YFSETQ. CDR3 bases: TGCGCCAGCAGCTCAACGGGACAGGGGGTAGATACGCAGTATTTT. Amino acids: CASSSTGQGVDTQYF.

This clonotype has just a few counts. The V call is TRBV10-3, the J call TRBJ1-2, with 9 bases aligning to TRBD1. The V segment lost 6 bases and the J segment 3 bases; nucleotides outside the gene matches: 11. The germline V gene encodes CDR1 ENHRY and CDR2 SYGVKD. The CDR3 spans 16 residues. The CDR3 DNA reads TGTGCCATCAGGCCGGGACAGGGAGGTTTTGACTATGGCTACACCTTC. Translating gives CAIRPGQGGFDYGYTF.

This clonotype was detected only once. The DNA for the CDR3 is TGTGCCAGCAGCCAAGGGGGGGGAGTGGCCCAGCCCCAGCATTTT. This gives the protein CASSQGGGVAQPQHF. This rearrangement joins TRBV4-2 to TRBJ1-5; perhaps TRBD1 as D (5 bases). The CDR3 contains 15 residues. With 1 base removed from V and 7 bases from J, the gap between germline ends came to 14 bases. CDR1 is LGHNA, CDR2 YNFKEQ, per germline.

This clonotype appeared many times. CDR3 sequence reads: CASSPHSGANYGYTF. The CDR3 DNA reads as TGTGCCAGCAGCCCTCACTCAGGGGCTAACTATGGCTACACCTTC. The chain joins TRBV7-2 to TRBJ1-2; D perhaps matches TRBD1 (6 bases). Germline V gene lookup returns CDR1 SGHTA and CDR2 FQGNSA. V lost 5 bases and J lost 0, with 13 bases in between. This CDR3 has 15 residues.

In nucleotides, the CDR3 is TGCGCCAGCAGCGTCTCCGGGACAGGGTATTCACCCCTCCACTTT. Residues: CASSVSGTGYSPLHF. The chain joins TRBV5-1 to TRBJ1-6; 9 nucleotides line up with TRBD1. Germline V gene lookup returns CDR1 SGHRS and CDR2 YFSETQ. V trimming: 4 bases; J trimming: 8 bases; junction bases outside the gene matches: 7. There are 15 residues in the CDR3. The full variable domain, in which reference TRBV5-1 and TRBJ1-6 provide the parts outside the CDR3, is KAGVTQTPRYLIKTRGQQVTLSCSPISGHRSVSWYQQTPGQGLQFLFEYFSETQRNKGNFPGRFSGRQFSNSRSEMNVSTLELGDSALYLCASSVSGTGYSPLHFGNGTRLTVT.

This clonotype was picked up many times. V gene TRBV15 combines with J gene TRBJ1-2; D uncertain. V shed 1 base and J shed 1 base, with 7 bases lying between them. This CDR3 comprises 14 residues. Germline values: CDR1 LNHNV, CDR2 YYDKDF (reference sequence). The CDR3 bases are TGTGCCACCAGCAGAGCCGGCTTTAACTATGGCTACACCTTC. Amino acid sequence: CATSRAGFNYGYTF. Looking up the rest from reference TRBV15 and TRBJ1-2 gives the full variable domain: DAMVIQNPRYQVTQFGKPVTLSCSQTLNHNVMYWYQQKSSQAPKLLFHYYDKDFNNEADTPDNFQSRRPNTSFCFLDIRSPGLGDTAMYLCATSRAGFNYGYTFGSGTRLTVV.

This chain connects TRBV6-2 or TRBV6-3 to TRBJ2-7, with D possibly TRBD2 on 5 matching bases. Germline lookup yields CDR1 MNHEY and CDR2 SVGEGT. The V end was cut by 3 bases, the J end by 0 bases, with 9 bases between. CDR3 length equals 14 residues. The CDR3 DNA reads as TGTGCCAGCAGTTATGCCGGGAACTCCTACGAGCAGTACTTC. As protein: CASSYAGNSYEQYF.